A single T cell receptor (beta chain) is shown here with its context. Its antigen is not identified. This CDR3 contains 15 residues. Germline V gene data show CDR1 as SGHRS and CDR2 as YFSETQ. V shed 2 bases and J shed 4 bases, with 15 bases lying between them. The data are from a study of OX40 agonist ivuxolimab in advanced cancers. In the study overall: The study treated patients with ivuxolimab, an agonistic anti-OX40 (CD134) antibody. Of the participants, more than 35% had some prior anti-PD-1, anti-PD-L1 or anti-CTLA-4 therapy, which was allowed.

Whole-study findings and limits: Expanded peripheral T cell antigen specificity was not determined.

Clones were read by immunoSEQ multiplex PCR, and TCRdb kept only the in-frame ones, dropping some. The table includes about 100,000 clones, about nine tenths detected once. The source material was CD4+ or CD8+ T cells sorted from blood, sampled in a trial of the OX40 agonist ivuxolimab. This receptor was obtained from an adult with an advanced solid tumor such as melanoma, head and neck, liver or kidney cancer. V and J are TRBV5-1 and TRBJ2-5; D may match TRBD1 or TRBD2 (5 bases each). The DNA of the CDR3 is TGCGCCAGCAGCTTTGGGGCCACTGGAGGAGAGACCCAGTACTTC. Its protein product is CASSFGATGGETQYF. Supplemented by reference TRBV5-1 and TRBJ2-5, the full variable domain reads KAGVTQTPRYLIKTRGQQVTLSCSPISGHRSVSWYQQTPGQGLQFLFEYFSETQRNKGNFPGRFSGRQFSNSRSEMNVSTLELGDSALYLCASSFGATGGETQYFGPGTRLLVL.